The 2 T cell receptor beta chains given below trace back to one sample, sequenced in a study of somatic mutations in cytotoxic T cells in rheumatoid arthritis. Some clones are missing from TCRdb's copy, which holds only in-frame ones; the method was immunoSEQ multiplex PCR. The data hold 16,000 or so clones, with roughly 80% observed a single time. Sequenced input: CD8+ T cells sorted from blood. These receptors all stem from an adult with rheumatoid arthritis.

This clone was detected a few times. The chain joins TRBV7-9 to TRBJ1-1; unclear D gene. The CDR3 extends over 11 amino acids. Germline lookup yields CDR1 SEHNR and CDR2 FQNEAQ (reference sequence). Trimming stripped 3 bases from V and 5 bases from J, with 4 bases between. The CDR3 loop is CASSFGTEAFF. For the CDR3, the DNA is TGTGCCAGCAGCTTTGGGACTGAAGCTTTCTTT.

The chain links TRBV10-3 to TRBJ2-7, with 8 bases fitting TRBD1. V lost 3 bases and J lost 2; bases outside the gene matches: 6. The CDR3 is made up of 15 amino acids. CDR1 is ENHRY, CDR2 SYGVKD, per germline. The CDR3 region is CAISDDRGVAYEQYF. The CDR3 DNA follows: TGTGCCATCAGTGATGACAGGGGTGTTGCCTACGAGCAGTACTTC.